This paragraph covers one T cell receptor beta chain sequence. This sample stems from a study of brain T cells in children with intractable seizures. This table comes from immunoSEQ multiplex PCR, and its TCRdb copy is limited to in-frame clones, with some not included. Here the sample spans 7,500 to 9,500 clones, roughly three quarters being singletons. J was trimmed by 8 bases and V by 2 bases; bases with no gene match: 11. This CDR3 is 15 amino acids long. CDR1 is SGHDN and CDR2 is FVKESK in the germline V gene. Only cases whose brain tissue showed the highest T cell transcript signatures were sequenced.

The chain has TRBV14 and TRBJ1-2, with 7 bases fitting TRBD1. The TCR sequence derives from a girl aged 2 to 10 with tuberous sclerosis and intractable seizures. The sequences come from resected brain tissue, collected at surgery. The CDR3 sequence: CASSQKDRSMTGYTF. CDR3 nucleotide sequence: TGTGCCAGCAGCCAAAAGGACAGGTCAATGACGGGCTACACCTTC.